These 31 T cell receptor beta chains originate from one sample sequenced in a study of low-dose radiotherapy and immunotherapy resistance in tumors. cDNA synthesis used a TRAV/TRBV-specific primer set for both chains. Using a constant-region primer together with a V-primer adapter, TCRs were subjected to around 22 PCR cycles of amplification. TCRdb ran MiXCR on the reads and lists one entry per CDR3 protein. The sample lists about 100,000 distinct CDR3 sequences, around 20% occurring once. Time point given: after trial treatment. Treatment indicated: LDRT plus nivolumab, ipilimumab, low-dose cyclophosphamide and aspirin (RACIN trial). The sequenced sample was PBMCs, obtained after low-dose radiotherapy plus immunotherapy. The receptors originated from a male donor with prostate cancer.

This clonotype was counted ten times or more. The rearrangement uses TRBV7-9 and TRBJ1-2; D might be TRBD1 (6 bases). With 4 bases removed from V and 6 bases from J, the gap between germline ends came to 12 bases. The CDR3 length is 13 residues. The germline gives CDR1 SEHNR, CDR2 FQNEAQ (reference sequence). CDR3 loop: CASSSQGLNGYTF. CDR3 nucleotides: TGTGCCAGCAGCTCCCAGGGGTTGAATGGCTACACCTTC.

This clonotype was counted many times. The CDR3 bases are TGTGCCAGTAGTATGGGGACAGGTTTCTACGAGCAGTACTTC. Protein: CASSMGTGFYEQYF. V is TRBV19 and J is TRBJ2-7; 8 bases map to TRBD1. Trimming cost V 3 bases and J 3 bases; bases outside gene matches: 4. Germline V gene lookup returns CDR1 LNHDA and CDR2 SQIVND (reference sequence). This CDR3 region has 14 residues.

This clonotype was seen at least ten times. The chain recombines TRBV5-4 with TRBJ2-3, with D perhaps TRBD2 (6 bases). With 4 bases removed from V and 4 bases from J, the gap between germline ends came to 16 bases. CDR3 size: 15 residues. The germline V gene has CDR1 SGHNT and CDR2 YYREEE (reference sequence). CDR3 protein: CASSLGDSGADTQYF. The CDR3 nucleotides are TGTGCCAGCAGCCTCGGGGACTCCGGCGCAGATACGCAGTATTTT.

With regard to this clonotype: A read error may be the cause here, since a much bigger clone is one base away. The chain joins TRBV7-8 to TRBJ2-1, with D unresolved. This CDR3 region has 15 residues. Germline CDR1 is SGHVS and CDR2 is FQNEAQ. The CDR3 DNA is TGTGCCAGCAGACACGGCCCCAGCTCCTACAATGAGCAGTCCTTC. Translated, it gives CASRHGPSSYNEQSF. Together with reference TRBV7-8 and TRBJ2-1, the CDR3 gives the full variable domain: GAGVSQSPRYKVAKRGQDVALRCDPISGHVSLFWYQQALGQGPEFLTYFQNEAQLDKSGLPSDRFFAERPEGSVSTLKIQRTQQEDSAVYLCASRHGPSSYNEQSFGPGTRLTVL.

This clonotype was observed at least ten times. This chain links TRBV19 with TRBJ2-1, with D perhaps TRBD2 (6 bases). Germline assignment: CDR1 LNHDA and CDR2 SQIVND (reference sequence). The CDR3 is made up of 16 amino acids. CDR3 loop: CSSLGRGPSSYNEQFF. The CDR3 DNA sequence: TGTTCGTCCCTGGGGCGGGGCCCAAGCTCCTACAATGAGCAGTTCTTC.

Here the CDR3 reads CASSRPPGLRQYF. The CDR3 DNA reads as TGTGCCAGCAGCCGCCCCCCCGGACTTAGGCAGTACTTC. This chain uses TRBV14 with TRBJ2-7, with a possible D match to TRBD2 (5 bases). The CDR3 is made up of 13 amino acids. V lost 4 bases and J lost 9, with 16 bases in between. Germline-derived CDR1 and CDR2 are SGHDN and FVKESK.

In this sample, this clonotype turned up many times. This chain connects TRBV5-1 to TRBJ2-3; 7 bases fit TRBD1. The length of the CDR3 is 17 residues. Germline V CDR1 and CDR2: SGHRS, YFSETQ. V was pared by 4 bases and J by 1 base, with 12 bases of the junction left unmatched. As DNA, the CDR3 is TGCGCCAGCAGCATCGGACAGGTTGGCTCCCGCACAGATACGCAGTATTTT. Translating it yields CASSIGQVGSRTDTQYF.

This clonotype was seen many times. This sequence joins TRBV7-9 and TRBJ2-6, with TRBD2 matching 8 bases. Germline CDR1 SEHNR, CDR2 FQNEAQ (reference sequence). The CDR3 totals 18 residues. The V segment lost 3 bases and the J segment 0 bases; nucleotides outside the gene matches: 7. The CDR3 sequence is CASSFRRGGGSGANVLTF. CDR3 DNA sequence: TGTGCCAGCAGCTTTCGCCGGGGGGGGGGCTCTGGGGCCAACGTCCTGACTTTC.

Ten or more counts support this clonotype. V gene TRBV13 combines with J gene TRBJ2-7; D is unclear. CDR3 length: 15 amino acids. The germline V and J ends were trimmed by 0 bases and 4 bases, with 13 bases remaining between them. Looked up from germline, CDR1 is PRHDT and CDR2 is FYEKMQ (reference sequence). CDR3 in amino acids: CASSLGPTAGYEQYF. DNA for the CDR3: TGTGCCAGCAGCTTAGGGCCGACCGCCGGATACGAGCAGTACTTC.

This clonotype showed up many times. The chain joins TRBV29-1 to TRBJ2-5, with 11 bases that match TRBD2. J lost 0 bases, V lost 6 bases, and 3 bases had no gene match. The CDR3 consists of 14 residues. Germline CDR1 and CDR2: SQVTM and ANQGSEA. CDR3 loop: CSVRLAGNQETQYF. In nucleotides, the CDR3 is TGCAGCGTCAGACTAGCGGGGAACCAAGAGACCCAGTACTTC.

This clonotype was counted between two and nine times. V and J are TRBV11-3 and TRBJ2-1; D not resolved. The V and J ends lost 1 base and 5 bases respectively, with 3 bases between them. This CDR3 region has 12 residues. In germline, CDR1 is SGHNT, CDR2 YENEEA. The CDR3 nucleotides are TGTGCCAGCAGCTTAGTGGACAATGAGCAGTTCTTC. Encoded protein: CASSLVDNEQFF.

The table lists this clonotype with many counts. The V call is TRBV11-2, the J call TRBJ2-5, with D perhaps matching TRBD2 (5 bases). Germline V CDR1 and CDR2: SGHAT, FQNNGV. The CDR3 length is 16 residues. V lost 5 bases to trimming and J lost 7 bases, with 23 bases between them. The CDR3 bases are TGTGCCAGCAGCCCGAACACCGGGGAAGCTGGCGGGACCCAGTACTTC. This codes for CASSPNTGEAGGTQYF.

Ten or more counts support this clonotype. J is TRBJ1-5 and V is TRBV6-2 or TRBV6-3; TRBD1 aligns across 7 bases. Germline CDR1 MNHEY, CDR2 SVGEGT. V gave up 5 bases and J gave up 3 bases; unmatched junction bases: 4. The CDR3 consists of 14 residues. CDR3 coding DNA: TGTGCCAGCAGTAAGGACAGGCTCAATCAGCCCCAGCATTTT. It yields the protein CASSKDRLNQPQHF.

This clonotype was counted many times. The chain has TRBV15 and TRBJ2-1; D is possibly TRBD1 (6 bases). Germline V gene lookup returns CDR1 LNHNV and CDR2 YYDKDF (reference sequence). The CDR3 covers 14 residues. Trimming stripped 8 bases from V and 1 base from J, with 12 bases between. DNA of the CDR3: TGTGCCACCGGAGCAGGGGTATCCTACAATGAGCAGTTCTTC. Its translation: CATGAGVSYNEQFF.

This clonotype was recorded at least ten times. This chain connects TRBV5-4 to TRBJ2-3; possible D gene TRBD2, 5 bases. CDR3 size: 16 residues. V was cut by 4 bases and J by 0 bases, with 15 bases left in between. The germline CDR1 and CDR2 sequences are SGHNT and YYREEE (reference sequence). The CDR3 region is CASSPDWVVSTDTQYF. The CDR3 bases are TGTGCCAGCAGCCCGGACTGGGTAGTTAGCACAGATACGCAGTATTTT.

There are a few counts of this clonotype. The chain is built from TRBV2 and TRBJ2-7, with D perhaps being TRBD1 or TRBD2 (5 bases each). The CDR3 sequence is 14 residues long. The germline gives CDR1 SNHLY, CDR2 FYNNEI. V was clipped by 10 bases and J by 2 bases, with 18 bases between them. CDR3 sequence reads: CATSELGTTYEQYF. Written as DNA, the CDR3 is TGTGCCACCTCTGAACTTGGGACCACCTACGAGCAGTACTTC.

This clonotype showed up many times. The chain couples TRBV7-9 to TRBJ2-5; D is perhaps TRBD1 (5 bases). V lost 3 bases to trimming and J lost 1 base, with 12 bases between them. The CDR3 loop spans 15 amino acids. Germline V gene sequence: CDR1 SEHNR, CDR2 FQNEAQ (reference sequence). The CDR3, as DNA: TGTGCCAGCAGCTTCTTTGGAACAGGCCAAGAGACCCAGTACTTC. Encoded protein: CASSFFGTGQETQYF.

This sequence joins TRBV6-1 and TRBJ2-1, with D perhaps given as TRBD1 or TRBD2 (6 bases each). This CDR3 has 15 amino acids. CDR1 and CDR2 from the germline V gene are MNHNS and SASEGT. The V and J ends lost 6 bases and 5 bases respectively, with 17 bases between them. The CDR3 DNA is TGTGCCAGCAGCCATGAGGGGGGATCAGACAATGAGCAGTTCTTC. It is translated as CASSHEGGSDNEQFF.

This clonotype was found many times. The chain carries TRBV29-1 and TRBJ2-3; D possibly corresponds to TRBD1 (6 bases). V was cut by 7 bases and J by 1 base, with 12 bases left in between. The CDR3 length is 13 residues. Germline CDR1 reads SQVTM; CDR2 reads ANQGSEA. The CDR3 DNA is TGCAGCGCCAATAAGGGGGGCACAGATACGCAGTATTTT. It encodes CSANKGGTDTQYF.

This clonotype occurred a few times. This sequence joins TRBV6-2 or TRBV6-3 and TRBJ2-3, with TRBD1 matching over 7 bases. The junction had 3 bases not matched to a gene; V was cut back by 5 bases and J by 4 bases. Per germline, CDR1 MNHEY and CDR2 SVGEGT. The CDR3 runs 13 residues. CDR3 nucleotides: TGTGCCAGCAGTCGACAGGGCGCAGATACGCAGTATTTT. It is translated as CASSRQGADTQYF.

Ten or more counts support this clonotype. CDR3 amino acids: CSATLAGSTDTQYF. For the CDR3, the DNA is TGCAGTGCAACACTAGCGGGTAGCACAGATACGCAGTATTTT. V is TRBV20-1 and J is TRBJ2-3; 9 bases map to TRBD2. Trimming took 6 bases from V and 0 from J; bases not matched to a gene: 4. The CDR3 has 14 amino acids. Looked up from germline, CDR1 is DFQATT and CDR2 is SNEGSKA (reference sequence).

V gene TRBV21-1 combines with J gene TRBJ2-6; TRBD1 is the table's D call and was not checked against the DNA. TRBV21-1 is labeled a pseudogene. The CDR3 contains 16 residues. In DNA, the CDR3 is TGTGCCAGCAGCTACAGGGGAAACTCTGGGGCCAACGTCCTGACTTTC. Translation: CASSYRGNSGANVLTF.

As for this clonotype: This likely came from a read error, as a far larger clone is one base away. The rearrangement links TRBV7-6 to TRBJ2-5; 9 bases match TRBD2. V trimming: 9 bases; J trimming: 1 base; junction bases outside the gene matches: 15. The CDR3 consists of 17 residues. Germline V gene sequence: CDR1 SGHVS, CDR2 FNYEAQ. CDR3: CARSAQRGVGGQETQYF. The CDR3 DNA is TGTGCCAGGAGCGCCCAGCGGGGGGTAGGCGGCCAAGAGACCCAGTACTTC.

This clonotype was counted many times. Sequence at one end of the junction differs from germline and may be a read error. The gene calls are TRBV5-1 and TRBJ1-1, with 7 bases matching TRBD1. The CDR3 contains 13 residues. Germline-derived CDR1 and CDR2 are SGHRS and YFSETQ. The CDR3 here is CASSRQGDTEAFF. CDR3 coding DNA: TGTGCCAGCAGCCGACAGGGTGACACTGAAGCTTTCTTT.

The sample holds many counts of this clonotype. This sequence joins TRBV29-1 and TRBJ2-7; TRBD2 might be the D (5 bases). Germline CDR1 and CDR2: SQVTM and ANQGSEA. V lost 5 bases and J lost 0, with 8 bases in between. The CDR3 spans 12 residues. The CDR3 protein is CSVFGDSYEQYF. The CDR3 coding sequence is TGCAGCGTTTTCGGGGACTCCTACGAGCAGTACTTC.

This clonotype was picked up many times. Mismatch with germline at one junction end may stem from a read error. The chain links TRBV11-2 to TRBJ2-5; D remains unclear. Per germline, CDR1 SGHAT and CDR2 FQNNGV. The length of the CDR3 is 14 residues. CDR3: CASSLDSGPETQYF. The DNA of the CDR3 is TGTGCCAGCAGTTTAGATTCTGGTCCCGAGACCCAGTACTTC.

This clonotype was seen ten or more times. The rearrangement links TRBV15 to TRBJ2-5, with 8 bases identical to TRBD1. CDR1 is LNHNV and CDR2 is YYDKDF in the germline V gene (reference sequence). Unmatched junction bases numbered 8, after V lost 0 bases and J lost 5 bases. CDR3 length equals 16 residues. CDR3 amino acids: CATSRDRGQGRETQYF. In nucleotides, the CDR3 is TGTGCCACCAGCAGAGATCGAGGACAGGGAAGGGAGACCCAGTACTTC.

The chain is built from TRBV7-2 and TRBJ2-7, with TRBD2 matching over 13 bases. Germline V gene lookup returns CDR1 SGHTA and CDR2 FQGNSA. The CDR3 is 16 residues long. Losses at the gene ends were 5 bases for V and 2 bases for J; bases not matched to a gene: 6. CDR3 sequence reads: CASSGRTSGGPYEQYF. CDR3 DNA sequence: TGTGCCAGCAGCGGACGGACTAGCGGGGGACCCTACGAGCAGTACTTC.

This clonotype was seen many times. The V and J genes are TRBV6-2 or TRBV6-3 and TRBJ1-3, with 9 nucleotides matching TRBD1. V was clipped by 6 bases and J by 0 bases; unmatched bases: 12. The CDR3 is 18 residues long. Looked up from germline, CDR1 is MNHEY and CDR2 is SVGEGT. CDR3: CASRTGTGYVYSGNTIYF. The DNA for the CDR3 is TGTGCCAGCAGGACCGGGACAGGGTACGTCTACTCTGGAAACACCATATATTTT.

At least ten counts were recorded for this clonotype. The CDR3 sequence: CSVPAGGHEQYF. The CDR3 nucleotides are TGCAGCGTTCCCGCCGGGGGCCACGAGCAGTACTTC. The chain combines TRBV29-1 with TRBJ2-7; D could derive from TRBD1 or TRBD2 (6 bases each). This CDR3 has 12 residues. Germline assignment: CDR1 SQVTM and CDR2 ANQGSEA. V dropped 5 bases and J dropped 5 bases, with 13 bases sitting between them.

This clonotype has only a few counts. A far larger clone is just one base off, so this is likely a read error. J is TRBJ2-1 and V is TRBV5-5; 7 bases are a match to TRBD1. Germline loops: CDR1 SGHKS, CDR2 YYEKEE (reference sequence). With 1 base clipped from V and 10 bases from J, the junction kept 5 bases outside the gene matches. The CDR3 length is 13 residues. The DNA of the CDR3 is TGTGCCAGCAGCTTGAGACAGGGCAACGAGCAGTTCTTC. Protein sequence: CASSLRQGNEQFF.